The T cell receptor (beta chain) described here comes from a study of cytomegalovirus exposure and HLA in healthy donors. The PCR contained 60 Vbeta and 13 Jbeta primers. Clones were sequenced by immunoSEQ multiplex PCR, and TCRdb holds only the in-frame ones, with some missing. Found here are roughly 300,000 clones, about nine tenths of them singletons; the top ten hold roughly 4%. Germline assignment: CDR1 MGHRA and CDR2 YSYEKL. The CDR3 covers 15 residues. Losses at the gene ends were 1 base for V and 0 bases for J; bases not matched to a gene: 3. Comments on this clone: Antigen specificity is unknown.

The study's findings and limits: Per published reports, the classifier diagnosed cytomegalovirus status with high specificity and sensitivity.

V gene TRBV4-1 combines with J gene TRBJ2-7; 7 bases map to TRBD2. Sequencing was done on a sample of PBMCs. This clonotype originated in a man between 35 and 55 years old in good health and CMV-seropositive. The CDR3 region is CASSQAWTSSYEQYF. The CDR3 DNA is TGCGCCAGCAGCCAAGCGTGGACTAGCTCCTACGAGCAGTACTTC.